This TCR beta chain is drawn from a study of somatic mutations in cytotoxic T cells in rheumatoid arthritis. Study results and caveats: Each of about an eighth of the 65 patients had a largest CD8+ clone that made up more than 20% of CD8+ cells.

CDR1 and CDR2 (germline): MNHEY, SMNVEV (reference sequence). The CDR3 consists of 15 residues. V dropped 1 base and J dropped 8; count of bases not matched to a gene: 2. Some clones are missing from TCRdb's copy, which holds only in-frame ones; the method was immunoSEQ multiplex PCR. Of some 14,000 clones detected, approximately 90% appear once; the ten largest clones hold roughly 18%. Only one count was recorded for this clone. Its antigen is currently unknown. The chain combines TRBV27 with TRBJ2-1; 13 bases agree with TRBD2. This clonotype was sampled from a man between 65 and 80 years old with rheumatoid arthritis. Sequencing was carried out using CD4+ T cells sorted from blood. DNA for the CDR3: TGTGCCAGCAGTTTATGGACTAGCGGGAGTGATGAGCAGTTCTTC. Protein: CASSLWTSGSDEQFF.